One and the same sample provided the 26 T cell receptor beta chains below, sequenced in a study of tumor-infiltrating lymphocytes in primary liver carcinoma. A constant-region primer primed TCR beta cDNA synthesis from roughly 510 ng of total RNA. Amplification in three nested multiplex PCR rounds with slightly modified ARM-PCR gave rise to TCR beta libraries. Rounds one and two of PCR, each of about 10 cycles, were primed with TRBV1-TRBV30 forward primers and a C-beta reverse primer. TCRdb ran MiXCR on the multiplex PCR reads and lists one entry per CDR3 protein. The sample includes more than 30,000 distinct CDR3 sequences, roughly 74% seen only once; the top ten take approximately 40%. The tissue used was unsorted bulk material of about 19-33 mg. RNA and DNA were co-extracted from it with the AllPrep DNA/RNA mini kit. Sequencing was done on a sample of tumor-adjacent normal liver tissue. These receptors all stem from a man between 35 and 55 years old with primary liver carcinoma and hepatitis B virus infection.

Notes on this clonotype: A read error may produce the germline difference seen at one junction end. The V gene is TRBV5-4, the J gene TRBJ2-3, with 9 bases that match TRBD2. The germline V gene has CDR1 SGHNT and CDR2 YYREEE (reference sequence). CDR3 length: 16 residues. The DNA for the CDR3 is TGTGCCAGTAGCTTGCTCGCGGGAGGGCCCATAGATACGCGGTATTTT. Its translation is CASSLLAGGPIDTRYF.

The table lists this clonotype with many counts. The chain combines TRBV7-8 with TRBJ2-7; tentatively, D is TRBD1 (6 bases). CDR1 and CDR2 from the germline V gene are SGHVS and FQNEAQ. V gave up 1 base and J gave up 12 bases, with 16 bases separating them. The length of the CDR3 is 13 residues. This chain's CDR3 is CASSLDVETGWYF. Here the CDR3 DNA reads TGTGCCAGCAGCTTAGATGTGGAGACAGGATGGTACTTC.

This chain joins TRBV10-2 and TRBJ2-7; D is possibly TRBD1 (6 bases). Germline CDR1 and CDR2: WSHSY and SAAADI. Trimming removed 8 bases at V and 2 bases at J, with 13 bases between. The CDR3 contains 13 residues. CDR3 nucleotide sequence: TGCGCCAGCGCAGGGGTCCTAACCTACGAGCAGTACTTC. Translating gives CASAGVLTYEQYF.

The chain has TRBV12-3 or TRBV12-4 and TRBJ2-3, with 9 bases matching TRBD2. V dropped 4 bases and J dropped 0; count of bases not matched to a gene: 5. The CDR3 runs 16 residues. The CDR3: CASSSLTSGSTDTQYF. CDR3 nucleotides: TGTGCCAGCAGTTCTTTGACTAGCGGTAGCACAGATACGCAGTATTTT.

A few counts support this clonotype. The junction does not match germline at one end; this may be a read error. The gene calls are TRBV6-5 and TRBJ1-6; D is unresolved. The CDR3 has 14 amino acids. CDR1 MNHEY and CDR2 SVGAGI come from the germline V gene. The CDR3: CASSYTVYNSPLLF. For the CDR3, the DNA is TGTGCCAGCAGCTATACGGTCTATAATTCACCCCTCCTCTTT.

This chain joins TRBV7-9 and TRBJ1-5; TRBD2 matches at 8 bases. The end of the DNA is better explained by TRBJ2-3, so the J call may be wrong. The germline V gene has CDR1 SEHNR and CDR2 FQNEAQ (reference sequence). The CDR3 runs to 15 residues. The CDR3 sequence: CASSSVRGGNQPQYF. The CDR3 region has the DNA TGTGCCAGCAGCTCCGTCCGGGGGGGCAATCAGCCCCAGTATTTT.

Points on this clonotype: One end of the junction varies from germline; a read error may be responsible. The chain is built from TRBV9 and TRBJ2-5; no reliable D call. The CDR3 runs to 16 residues. CDR1 is SGDLS, CDR2 YYNGEE, per germline. The CDR3 bases are TGTGCCAGCAGCGCCCTGGGAAATCCCTCCCAAGAGATCCAGTACTTC. The encoded protein is CASSALGNPSQEIQYF.

This clonotype was seen at least ten times. The chain is built from TRBV28 and TRBJ1-3, with 11 bases lining up with TRBD1. Looked up from germline, CDR1 is MDHEN and CDR2 is SYDVKM. V shed 5 bases, J shed 3 bases, and the junction held 9 bases outside the gene matches. This CDR3 comprises 17 residues. CDR3 DNA: TGTGCCAGCAGTGACTGGACAGGGGGCGACCGTGGAAACACCATATATTTT. Translating it yields CASSDWTGGDRGNTIYF.

The chain joins TRBV24-1 to TRBJ2-1; 9 bases map to TRBD1. Germline loops: CDR1 KGHDR, CDR2 SFDVKD. The length of the CDR3 is 13 residues. J was trimmed by 6 bases and V by 10 bases; bases with no gene match: 6. DNA for the CDR3: TGTGCCACTAAGGGACAGGGTGGCAATGAGCAGTTCTTC. Protein product: CATKGQGGNEQFF.

This clonotype has at least ten counts. This sequence joins TRBV28 and TRBJ1-6; D is undetermined. The CDR3 totals 14 residues. Germline CDR1 is MDHEN and CDR2 is SYDVKM. V lost 3 bases, J lost 7 bases, and 10 bases lay in between. For the CDR3, the DNA is TGTGCCAGCAGTTTTACTGAGGTGAATTCACCCCTCCACTTT. Protein product: CASSFTEVNSPLHF. The full variable domain, in which reference TRBV28 and TRBJ1-6 provide the parts outside the CDR3, is DVKVTQSSRYLVKRTGEKVFLECVQDMDHENMFWYRQDPGLGLRLIYFSYDVKMKEKGDIPEGYSVSREKKERFSLILESASTNQTSMYLCASSFTEVNSPLHFGNGTRLTVT.

The chain couples TRBV4-1 to TRBJ2-7; possibly TRBD2 for D (6 bases). V lost 0 bases to trimming and J lost 9 bases, with 18 bases between them. Germline CDR1 MGHRA, CDR2 YSYEKL. CDR3 size: 15 residues. The CDR3 sequence is CASSQDMALAMTQYF. Here the CDR3 DNA reads TGCGCCAGCAGCCAAGATATGGCACTAGCCATGACGCAGTACTTC.

V gene TRBV4-3 combines with J gene TRBJ2-7; tentatively, D is TRBD2 (7 bases). Trimming cost V 3 bases and J 13 bases, with 16 bases left between them. CDR1 and CDR2 (germline): LGHNA, YSLEER. This CDR3 has 12 amino acids. CDR3 region: CASSHGGGGQYF. CDR3 nucleotide sequence: TGCGCCAGCAGCCATGGAGGGGGAGGGCAATACTTC.

This clonotype was picked up one time. One end of the junction fails to match germline, which may point to a read error. This rearrangement joins TRBV14 to TRBJ2-7; D gene uncertain. This CDR3 has 12 amino acids. In germline, CDR1 is SGHDN, CDR2 FVKESK. Written as DNA, the CDR3 is TGTGCCAGCAGCCGCTCTATTGGTTCGCAGTATTTC. As protein: CASSRSIGSQYF.

This clonotype showed up many times. V gene TRBV2 combines with J gene TRBJ2-7; perhaps TRBD1 as D (6 bases). Germline loops: CDR1 SNHLY, CDR2 FYNNEI. The CDR3 length is 11 residues. V lost 3 bases to trimming and J lost 7 bases, with 7 bases between them. The CDR3 DNA reads as TGTGCCAGCAGTGATAGGGGGGAGCAGTACTTC. Translated, it gives CASSDRGEQYF.

This clonotype appeared once. In this CDR3 the conserved last residue, phenylalanine or tryptophan, is missing, so a read error is likely. V and J are TRBV11-2 and TRBJ2-3; tentative D call: TRBD2 (5 bases). The CDR3 sequence is 15 residues long. Per the germline V gene, CDR1 is SGHAT and CDR2 is FQNNGV. Here the CDR3 DNA reads TGTACCTGCAGCTTTCGGACTCACTATACAGATACGCAGTATTTG. Amino acids: CTCSFRTHYTDTQYL.

The chain combines TRBV10-3 with TRBJ2-5, with D perhaps matching TRBD2 (6 bases). CDR1 and CDR2 (germline): ENHRY, SYGVKD. CDR3 length equals 13 residues. CDR3 bases: TGTACCAGCTTGGGACTCCCTCATGAGACCCAGTACTTC. Its protein product is CTSLGLPHETQYF.

The rearrangement uses TRBV5-6 and TRBJ2-1; D is possibly TRBD1 or TRBD2 (7 bases each). The CDR3 runs to 17 residues. Germline CDR1 SGHDT, CDR2 YYEEEE. The ends were cut back, 1 base at V and 5 bases at J, with 19 bases in the middle. In nucleotides, the CDR3 is TGTGCCAGCAGCTTGAACCTACAGGGGCGGGGGAACAATGAGCAGTTCTTC. Amino acid sequence: CASSLNLQGRGNNEQFF.

By share, this clonotype counts as medium-sized. This CDR3 is CASRKDRSNQPQHF. CDR3 bases: TGTGCCAGCAGAAAGGACAGGTCGAATCAGCCCCAGCATTTT. This chain uses TRBV12-3 or TRBV12-4 with TRBJ1-5, with 7 nucleotides matching TRBD1. This CDR3 comprises 14 residues. V gave up 6 bases and J gave up 4 bases; unmatched junction bases: 6.

The chain is built from TRBV5-8 and TRBJ2-7, with unresolved D. The V gene lost 9 bases and the J gene lost 3 bases, with 16 bases spanning the gap. Germline V gene data show CDR1 as SGHTS and CDR2 as YDEGEE. The CDR3 is made up of 13 amino acids. CDR3 in amino acids: CANSLVSSYEQYF. DNA of the CDR3: TGTGCCAACAGTTTGGTCAGCAGCTACGAGCAGTACTTC.

The sample holds a few counts of this clonotype. The rearrangement uses TRBV6-1 and TRBJ2-1, with 10 nucleotides matching TRBD2. Germline V gives CDR1 MNHNS, CDR2 SASEGT. This CDR3 has 16 amino acids. Germline trimming cut 8 bases from V and 12 bases from J; bases unmatched to any gene: 19. CDR3 protein: CASDGKLAGGLDGQFF. The CDR3 nucleotides read TGTGCCAGCGACGGAAAATTAGCGGGAGGCCTCGACGGGCAGTTCTTC.

In regard to this clonotype: Germline is not matched at one junction end, which may reflect a read error. The genes are TRBV29-1 and TRBJ2-3; D is unresolved. The germline V gene has CDR1 SQVTM and CDR2 ANQGSEA. The CDR3 consists of 13 residues. The CDR3 region is CGVRDPSTDTQYF. In DNA form, the CDR3 reads TGCGGCGTTCGCGATCCTAGCACAGATACGCAGTATTTT.

Points on this clonotype: The junction differs from germline at one of its ends, possibly a read error. The rearrangement uses TRBV11-2 and TRBJ2-7; no firm D call. In germline, CDR1 is SGHAT, CDR2 FQNNGV. This CDR3 region has 15 residues. DNA of the CDR3: TGTGTCAGCAGCTCCGGACGGCTTTACGCGCGCGAGCAGTACTTC. Translating gives CVSSSGRLYAREQYF. Together with reference TRBV11-2 and TRBJ2-7, the CDR3 gives the full variable domain: EAGVAQSPRYKIIEKRQSVAFWCNPISGHATLYWYQQILGQGPKLLIQFQNNGVVDDSQLPKDRFSAERLKGVDSTLKIQPAKLEDSAVYLCVSSSGRLYAREQYFGPGTRLTVT.

In regard to this clonotype: At one end the junction does not follow the germline gene, possibly because of a read error. The V call is TRBV7-8, the J call TRBJ1-5; tentative D call: TRBD1 (6 bases). Germline CDR1 is SGHVS and CDR2 is FQNEAQ. The CDR3 loop spans 15 amino acids. The CDR3 DNA reads TGTGCCAGTAGCTTAGATCCCCAGGGGAATCAGCCCCAGCAATTT. Protein: CASSLDPQGNQPQQF.

This clonotype came up many times. The chain joins TRBV14 to TRBJ2-7; D is ambiguous. CDR3 length: 11 amino acids. Germline CDR1 and CDR2: SGHDN and FVKESK. Between the trimmed V and J ends, which lost 4 bases and 2 bases, there was a span of 3 bases. CDR3 sequence reads: CASSPTYEQYF. CDR3 coding DNA: TGTGCCAGCAGCCCGACCTACGAGCAGTACTTC.

For this clonotype: Germline and junction disagree at one end, which may indicate a read error. This chain joins TRBV29-1 and TRBJ2-3; D may correspond to TRBD1 or TRBD2 (6 bases each). Germline CDR1 reads SQVTM; CDR2 reads ANQGSEA. This CDR3 contains 14 residues. CDR3: CGVDGSAGEDTLYF. The CDR3 coding sequence is TGCGGCGTTGATGGGTCGGCAGGGGAGGATACGCTGTATTTT.

Worth noting for this clonotype: Relative to the germline gene, one junction end is altered; a read error may explain this. This sequence joins TRBV11-1 and TRBJ2-7; no clear D. The CDR3 runs to 14 residues. CDR1 and CDR2 from the germline V gene are SGHAT and FQDESV (reference sequence). The CDR3 here is CVSRRGRRFYEQYF. DNA of the CDR3: TGTGTCAGCAGGCGTGGACGGCGATTCTACGAGCAGTACTTC.